This entry describes one TCR beta chain. This entry comes from a study of blood T cell repertoires in COVID-19. Study-level background: Sites in the United States, Italy and Spain provided acute and convalescent COVID-19 samples.

Sequenced by immunoSEQ multiplex PCR; TCRdb stores in-frame clones only, minus some. The sample has over 150,000 clones; 80% to 90% are singletons. Between the trimmed V and J ends, which lost 4 bases and 3 bases, there was a span of 13 bases. The germline CDR1 and CDR2 sequences are MNHEY and SMNVEV (reference sequence). This CDR3 is built from 15 residues. Study members were between roughly 18 and 100 years old and lived in 24 US regions. The V and J genes are TRBV27 and TRBJ1-5, with a possible D match to TRBD1 (5 bases). The sequence came from a woman under 30 who had recovered from COVID-19. Sequenced: PBMCs or T cells enriched from blood (not recorded which). DNA of the CDR3: TGTGCCAGCAGTTATCGAGCAGGGCCCAATCAGCCCCAGCATTTT. Translating gives CASSYRAGPNQPQHF.